Following are 7 T cell receptor beta chains from one sample sequenced in a study of vaccination and CD4 T cells after COVID-19. The antigens for these receptors are not known. An Oncomine TCR Beta short-read assay was used to sequence the DNA from cultured CD4+ T cells. TCRdb reanalysed the PCR reads using MiXCR and keeps one entry per CDR3 protein. The data contain 22,000 or so distinct CDR3 sequences, about 31% of them singletons. Documented treatment: approximately nine-day PBMC culture with coronavirus spike peptide pools or control peptides (ViraFEST assay). Sequences were obtained from cultured CD4+ T cells from blood. These receptors were taken from a human donor with COVID-19.

This clonotype came up a few times. V usage is TRBV6-1 and J usage is TRBJ2-5; 10 bases agree with TRBD2. After removal of 6 bases from V and 5 bases from J, the junction contained 12 bases not matched to a gene. CDR1 is MNHNS, CDR2 SASEGT, per germline. The CDR3 is made up of 16 amino acids. The DNA for the CDR3 is TGTGCCAGCAGCGTCCCTAGCGGGGGATCGTGGGAGACCCAGTACTTC. Protein product: CASSVPSGGSWETQYF.

J is TRBJ2-6 and V is TRBV19, with D possibly being TRBD1 or TRBD2 (5 bases each). Between the trimmed V and J ends, which lost 3 bases and 4 bases, there was a span of 10 bases. The CDR3 runs 15 residues. Germline loops: CDR1 LNHDA, CDR2 SQIVND (reference sequence). The CDR3 protein is CASSMGVLGANVLTF. The CDR3 nucleotides read TGTGCCAGTAGTATGGGGGTACTCGGGGCCAACGTCCTGACTTTC.

The chain links TRBV5-1 to TRBJ2-7; no reliable D call. Germline CDR1 reads SGHRS; CDR2 reads YFSETQ. The CDR3 contains 14 residues. V lost 0 bases, J lost 4 bases, and 11 bases lay in between. The CDR3 region has the DNA TGCGCCAGCAGCTTGGACCAGACCAGTTACGAGCAGTACTTC. Residues: CASSLDQTSYEQYF.

This clonotype has a handful of counts. V usage is TRBV6-1 and J usage is TRBJ1-6; tentative D call: TRBD1 (6 bases). The CDR3 covers 12 residues. In germline, CDR1 is MNHNS, CDR2 SASEGT. The V and J ends lost 6 bases and 10 bases respectively, with 10 bases between them. The DNA for the CDR3 is TGTGCCAGCAGCCGACAGGAATCACCCCTCCACTTT. Residues: CASSRQESPLHF.

This clonotype was counted only a few times. The chain links TRBV28 to TRBJ2-2; D remains unclear. CDR1 is MDHEN, CDR2 SYDVKM, per germline. CDR3 size: 13 residues. V lost 8 bases and J lost 2, with 9 bases in between. CDR3 sequence reads: CASLADNTGELFF. The CDR3 DNA follows: TGTGCCAGCCTGGCGGACAACACCGGGGAGCTGTTTTTT.

The sample holds a few counts of this clonotype. The J gene is TRBJ2-3, the V gene TRBV20-1; 7 nucleotides line up with TRBD2. With 6 bases clipped from V and 6 bases from J, the junction kept 12 bases outside the gene matches. Germline-derived CDR1 and CDR2 are DFQATT and SNEGSKA (reference sequence). The CDR3 has 14 residues. The CDR3 DNA follows: TGCAGTGCCCAGCGGGGCCTACGAGGTGATACGCAGTATTTT. This sequence encodes CSAQRGLRGDTQYF.

This clonotype showed up just a few times. J is TRBJ2-7 and V is TRBV7-6, with TRBD1 matching 7 bases. The length of the CDR3 is 15 residues. V lost 6 bases to trimming and J lost 1 base; unmatched junction nucleotides: 9. The germline V gene has CDR1 SGHVS and CDR2 FNYEAQ. As DNA, the CDR3 is TGTGCCAGCAGTTCTGAGGGGGCCCCTTCCTACGAGCAGTACTTC. Translated, it gives CASSSEGAPSYEQYF.